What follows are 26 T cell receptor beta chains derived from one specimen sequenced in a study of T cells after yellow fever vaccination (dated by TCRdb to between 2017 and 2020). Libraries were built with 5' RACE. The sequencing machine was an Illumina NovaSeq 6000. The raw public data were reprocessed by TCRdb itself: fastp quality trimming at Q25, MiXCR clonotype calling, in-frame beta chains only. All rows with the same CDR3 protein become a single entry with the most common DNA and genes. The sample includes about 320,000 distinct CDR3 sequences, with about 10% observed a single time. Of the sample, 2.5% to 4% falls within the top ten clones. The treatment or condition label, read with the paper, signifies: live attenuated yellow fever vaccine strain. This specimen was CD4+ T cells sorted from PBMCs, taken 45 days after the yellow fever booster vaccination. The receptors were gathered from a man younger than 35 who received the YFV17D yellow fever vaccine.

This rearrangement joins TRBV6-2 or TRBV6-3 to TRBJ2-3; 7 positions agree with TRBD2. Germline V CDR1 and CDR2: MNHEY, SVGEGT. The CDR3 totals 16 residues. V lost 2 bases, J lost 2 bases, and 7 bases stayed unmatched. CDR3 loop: CASSYGGGPFTDTQYF. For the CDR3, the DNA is TGTGCCAGCAGTTACGGCGGGGGTCCCTTCACAGATACGCAGTATTTT.

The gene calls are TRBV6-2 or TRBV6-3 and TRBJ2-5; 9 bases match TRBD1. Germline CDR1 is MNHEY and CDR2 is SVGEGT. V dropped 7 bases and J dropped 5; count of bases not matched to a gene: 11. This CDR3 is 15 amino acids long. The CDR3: CASNLRDREWETQYF. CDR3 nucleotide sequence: TGTGCCAGCAACCTCCGGGACAGGGAGTGGGAGACCCAGTACTTC.

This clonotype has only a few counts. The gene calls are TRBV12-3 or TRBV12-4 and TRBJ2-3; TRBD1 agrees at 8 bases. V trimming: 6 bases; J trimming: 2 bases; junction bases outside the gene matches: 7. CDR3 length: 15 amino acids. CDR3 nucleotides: TGTGCCAGCAGGGATAGGACAGGGCCCACAGATACGCAGTATTTT. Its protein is CASRDRTGPTDTQYF.

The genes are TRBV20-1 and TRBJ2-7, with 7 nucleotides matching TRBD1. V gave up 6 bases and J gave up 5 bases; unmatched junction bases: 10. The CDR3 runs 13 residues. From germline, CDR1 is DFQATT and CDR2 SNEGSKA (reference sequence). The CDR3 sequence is CSAPDRVRNEQYF. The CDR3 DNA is TGCAGTGCCCCCGACAGGGTTAGAAACGAGCAGTACTTC.

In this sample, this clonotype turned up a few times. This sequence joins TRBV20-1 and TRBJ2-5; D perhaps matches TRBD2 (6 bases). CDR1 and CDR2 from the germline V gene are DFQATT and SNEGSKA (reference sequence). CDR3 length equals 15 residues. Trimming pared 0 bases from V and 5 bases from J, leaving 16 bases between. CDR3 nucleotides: TGCAGTGCTAGAGAGGGGAGTTGGGACTTGGAGACCCAGTACTTC. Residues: CSAREGSWDLETQYF.

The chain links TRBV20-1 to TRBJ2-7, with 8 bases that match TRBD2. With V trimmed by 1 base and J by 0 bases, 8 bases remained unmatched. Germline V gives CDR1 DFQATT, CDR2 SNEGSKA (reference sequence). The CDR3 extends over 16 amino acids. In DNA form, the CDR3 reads TGCAGTGCTAGAGTCCAGCGGGGGATTCTCTCCTACGAGCAGTACTTC. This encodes CSARVQRGILSYEQYF.

This CDR3 reads CASRNAGATNEKLFF. CDR3 in DNA: TGTGCCAGCAGGAACGCAGGGGCAACTAATGAAAAACTGTTTTTT. V gene TRBV6-5 combines with J gene TRBJ1-4; D may be TRBD1 (6 bases). The CDR3 loop spans 15 amino acids. Trimming pared 6 bases from V and 0 bases from J, leaving 11 bases between. The germline V gene has CDR1 MNHEY and CDR2 SVGAGI.

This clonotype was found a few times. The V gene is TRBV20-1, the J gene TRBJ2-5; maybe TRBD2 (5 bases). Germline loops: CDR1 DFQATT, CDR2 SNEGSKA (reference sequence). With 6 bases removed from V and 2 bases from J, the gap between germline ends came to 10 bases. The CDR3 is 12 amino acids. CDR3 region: CSAATGQETQYF. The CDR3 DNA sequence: TGCAGTGCCGCCACGGGGCAAGAGACCCAGTACTTC.

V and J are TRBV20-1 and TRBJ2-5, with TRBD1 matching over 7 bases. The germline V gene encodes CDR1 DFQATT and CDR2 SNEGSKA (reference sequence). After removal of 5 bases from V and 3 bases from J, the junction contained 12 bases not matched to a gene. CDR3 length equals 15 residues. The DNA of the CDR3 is TGCAGTGCTGCACCCACCTCCGACAGGGAAGAGACCCAGTACTTC. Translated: CSAAPTSDREETQYF.

CDR3 nucleotide sequence: TGTGCCAGCAGGAACCAAAGGACCTCCAATCAGCCCCAGCATTTT. Translated, it gives CASRNQRTSNQPQHF. The V call is TRBV6-6, the J call TRBJ1-5; no clear D gene. Looked up from germline, CDR1 is MNHNY and CDR2 is SVGAGI (reference sequence). CDR3 length: 15 residues. V was pared by 6 bases and J by 3 bases, with 15 bases between.

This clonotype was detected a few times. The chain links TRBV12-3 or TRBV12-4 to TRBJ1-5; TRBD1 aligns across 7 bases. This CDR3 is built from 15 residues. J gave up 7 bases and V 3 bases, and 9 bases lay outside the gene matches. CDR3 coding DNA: TGTGCCAGCAGTTTTCAGGGGGGAACACAGCAGCCCCAGCATTTT. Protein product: CASSFQGGTQQPQHF.

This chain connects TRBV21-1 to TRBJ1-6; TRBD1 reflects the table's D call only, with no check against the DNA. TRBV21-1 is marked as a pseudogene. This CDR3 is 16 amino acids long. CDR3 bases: TGTGCCAGCAGCGGACGAGGACAGGCCGCGGATTCACCCCTCCACTTT. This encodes CASSGRGQAADSPLHF.

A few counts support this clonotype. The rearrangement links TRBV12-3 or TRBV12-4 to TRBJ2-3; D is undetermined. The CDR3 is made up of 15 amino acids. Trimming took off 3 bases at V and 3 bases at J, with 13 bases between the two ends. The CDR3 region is CASSFNEATTDTQYF. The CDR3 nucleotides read TGTGCCAGCAGTTTTAACGAGGCGACGACAGATACGCAGTATTTT.

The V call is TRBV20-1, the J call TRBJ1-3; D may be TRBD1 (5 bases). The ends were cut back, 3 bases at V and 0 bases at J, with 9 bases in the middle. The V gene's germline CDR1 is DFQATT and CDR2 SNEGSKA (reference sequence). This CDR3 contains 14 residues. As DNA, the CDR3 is TGCAGTGCTAGTCGTGGGGGCTCTGGAAACACCATATATTTT. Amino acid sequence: CSASRGGSGNTIYF.

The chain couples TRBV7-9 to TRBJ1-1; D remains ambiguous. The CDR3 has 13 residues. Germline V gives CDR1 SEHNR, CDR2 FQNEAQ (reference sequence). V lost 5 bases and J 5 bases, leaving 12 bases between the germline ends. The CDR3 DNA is TGTGCCAGCAGCCCCGGAGGGTGGACTGAAGCTTTCTTT. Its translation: CASSPGGWTEAFF.

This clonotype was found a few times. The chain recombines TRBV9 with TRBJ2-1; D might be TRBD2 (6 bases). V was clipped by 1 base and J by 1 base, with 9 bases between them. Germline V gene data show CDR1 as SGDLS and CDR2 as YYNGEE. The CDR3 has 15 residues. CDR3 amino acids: CASSVQLASYNEQFF. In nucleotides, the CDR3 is TGTGCCAGCAGCGTACAGCTAGCGTCCTACAATGAGCAGTTCTTC.

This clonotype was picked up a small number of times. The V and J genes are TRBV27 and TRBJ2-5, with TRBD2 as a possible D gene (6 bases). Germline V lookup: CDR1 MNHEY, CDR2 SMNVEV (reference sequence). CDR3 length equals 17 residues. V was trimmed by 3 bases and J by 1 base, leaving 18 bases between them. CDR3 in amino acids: CASSLLAGGTFQETQYF. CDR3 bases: TGTGCCAGCAGTTTGTTGGCTGGGGGGACTTTCCAAGAGACCCAGTACTTC.

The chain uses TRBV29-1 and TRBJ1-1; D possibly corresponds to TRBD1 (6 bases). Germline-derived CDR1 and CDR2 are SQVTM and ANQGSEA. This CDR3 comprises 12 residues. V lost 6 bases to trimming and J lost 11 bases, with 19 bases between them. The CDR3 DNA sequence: TGCAGCGTATGGACAGTCTCAATGGAGGCTTTCTTT. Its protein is CSVWTVSMEAFF.

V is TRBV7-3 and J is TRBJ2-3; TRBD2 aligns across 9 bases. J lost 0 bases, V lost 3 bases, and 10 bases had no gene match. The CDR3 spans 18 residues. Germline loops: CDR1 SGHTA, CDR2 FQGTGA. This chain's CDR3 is CASSLFQRGATSTDTQYF. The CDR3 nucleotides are TGTGCCAGCAGCTTGTTCCAGCGGGGGGCAACTAGCACAGATACGCAGTATTTT.

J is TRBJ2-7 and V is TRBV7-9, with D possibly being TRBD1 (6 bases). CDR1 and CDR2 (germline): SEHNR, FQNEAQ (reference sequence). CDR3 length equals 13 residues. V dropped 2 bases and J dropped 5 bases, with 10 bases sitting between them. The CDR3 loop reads CASSLNRVHEQYF. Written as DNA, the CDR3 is TGTGCCAGCAGCTTAAACAGGGTGCACGAGCAGTACTTC. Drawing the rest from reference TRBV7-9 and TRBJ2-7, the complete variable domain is DTGVSQNPRHKITKRGQNVTFRCDPISEHNRLYWYRQTLGQGPEFLTYFQNEAQLEKSRLLSDRFSAERPKGSFSTLEIQRTEQGDSAMYLCASSLNRVHEQYFGPGTRLTVT.

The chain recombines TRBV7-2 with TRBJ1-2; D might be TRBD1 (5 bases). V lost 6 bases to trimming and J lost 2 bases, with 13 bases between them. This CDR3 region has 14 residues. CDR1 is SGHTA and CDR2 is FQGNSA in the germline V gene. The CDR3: CASRPTGGNYGYTF. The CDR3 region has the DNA TGTGCCAGCAGACCAACCGGGGGGAACTATGGCTACACCTTC.

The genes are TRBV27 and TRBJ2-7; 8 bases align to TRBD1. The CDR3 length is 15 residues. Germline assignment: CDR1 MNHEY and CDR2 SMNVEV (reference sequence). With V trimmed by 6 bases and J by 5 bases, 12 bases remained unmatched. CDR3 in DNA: TGTGCCAGCAGCGACAGGGGATATTCGATCGACGAGCAGTACTTC. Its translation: CASSDRGYSIDEQYF.

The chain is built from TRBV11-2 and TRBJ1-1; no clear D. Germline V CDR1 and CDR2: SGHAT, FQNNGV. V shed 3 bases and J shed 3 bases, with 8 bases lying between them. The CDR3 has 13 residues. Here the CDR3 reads CASSFYRDTEAFF. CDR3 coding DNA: TGTGCCAGCAGCTTTTATCGGGACACTGAAGCTTTCTTT.

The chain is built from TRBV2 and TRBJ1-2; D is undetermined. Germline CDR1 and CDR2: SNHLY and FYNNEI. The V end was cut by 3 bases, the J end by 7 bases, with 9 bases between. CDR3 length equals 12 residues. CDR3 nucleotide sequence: TGTGCCAGCAGTGACGGGGAATCTGGCTACACCTTC. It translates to CASSDGESGYTF.

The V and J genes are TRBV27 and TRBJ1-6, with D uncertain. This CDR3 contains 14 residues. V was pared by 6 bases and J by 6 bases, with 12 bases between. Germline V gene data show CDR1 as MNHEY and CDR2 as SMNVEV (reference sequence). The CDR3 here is CASRRGSINSPLHF. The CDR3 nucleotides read TGTGCCAGCAGGCGAGGATCTATTAATTCACCCCTCCACTTT.

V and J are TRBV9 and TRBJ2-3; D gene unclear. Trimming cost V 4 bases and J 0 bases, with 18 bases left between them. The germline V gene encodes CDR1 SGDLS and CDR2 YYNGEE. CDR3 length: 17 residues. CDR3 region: CASSPTRGSISTDTQYF. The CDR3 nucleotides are TGTGCCAGCAGCCCCACACGAGGTAGCATAAGCACAGATACGCAGTATTTT.